The T cell receptor (beta chain) described here comes from a study of control samples from healthy donors and cancer patients. The V end was cut by 4 bases, the J end by 5 bases, with 12 bases between. This CDR3 comprises 13 residues. Some clones are missing from TCRdb's copy, which holds only in-frame ones; the method was immunoSEQ multiplex PCR. This table holds about 85,000 clones, 90% found once. The chain has TRBV12-3 or TRBV12-4 and TRBJ2-7; D unclear. The sequence was collected from a young woman in good health. Sample: blood. This CDR3 is CASSSGSTHEQYF. The CDR3 region has the DNA TGTGCCAGCAGTTCCGGCAGCACCCACGAGCAGTACTTC.